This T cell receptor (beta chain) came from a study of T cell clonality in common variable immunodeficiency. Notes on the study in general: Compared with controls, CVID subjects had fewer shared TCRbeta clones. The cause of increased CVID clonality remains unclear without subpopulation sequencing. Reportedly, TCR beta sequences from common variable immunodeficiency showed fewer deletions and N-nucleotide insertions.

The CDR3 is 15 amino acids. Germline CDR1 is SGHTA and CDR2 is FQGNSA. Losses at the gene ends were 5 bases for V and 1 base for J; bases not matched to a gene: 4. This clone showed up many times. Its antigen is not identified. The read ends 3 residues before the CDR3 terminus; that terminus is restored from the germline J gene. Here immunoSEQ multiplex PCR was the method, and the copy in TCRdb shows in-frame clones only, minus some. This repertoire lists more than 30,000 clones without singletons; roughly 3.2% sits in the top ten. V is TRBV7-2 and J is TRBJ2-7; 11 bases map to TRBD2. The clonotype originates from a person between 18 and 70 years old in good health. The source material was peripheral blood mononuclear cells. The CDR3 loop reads CASSVGTSGSYEQYF. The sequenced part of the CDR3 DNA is TGTGCCAGCAGCGTTGGGACTAGCGGTTCCTACGAG.